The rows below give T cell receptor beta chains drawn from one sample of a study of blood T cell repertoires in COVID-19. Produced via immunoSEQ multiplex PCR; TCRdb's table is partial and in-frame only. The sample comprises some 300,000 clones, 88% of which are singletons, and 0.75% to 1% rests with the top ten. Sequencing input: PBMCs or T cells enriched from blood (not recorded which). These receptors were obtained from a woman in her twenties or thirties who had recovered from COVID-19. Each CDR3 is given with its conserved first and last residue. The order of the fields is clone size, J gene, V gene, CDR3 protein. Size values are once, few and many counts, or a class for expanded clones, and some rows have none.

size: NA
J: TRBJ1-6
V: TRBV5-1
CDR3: CASRRAGPLHF

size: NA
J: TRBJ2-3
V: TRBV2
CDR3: CASSEGGDLDTQYF

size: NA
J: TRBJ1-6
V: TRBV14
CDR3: CASSLTIDRAIHF

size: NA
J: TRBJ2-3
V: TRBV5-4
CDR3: CASSLGGTDTQYF

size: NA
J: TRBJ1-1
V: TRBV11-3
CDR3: CASSLGGAGGNTEAFF

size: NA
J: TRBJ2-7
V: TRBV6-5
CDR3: CASSRTNAYEQYF

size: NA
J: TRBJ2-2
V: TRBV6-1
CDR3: CASSEALLAASHPGELFF

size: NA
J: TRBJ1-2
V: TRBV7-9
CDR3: CASSFQSTGSLTMDRNTF

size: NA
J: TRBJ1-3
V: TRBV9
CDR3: CASSATQVPSGNTIYF

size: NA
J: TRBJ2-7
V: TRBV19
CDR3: CASSLGTGTYEQYF

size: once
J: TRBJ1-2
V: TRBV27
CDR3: CASSSSSGFRGYTF

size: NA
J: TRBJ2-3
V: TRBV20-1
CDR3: CSASRTISSTDTQYF

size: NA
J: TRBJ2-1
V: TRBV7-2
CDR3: CASSLGRPGTSGDNEQFF

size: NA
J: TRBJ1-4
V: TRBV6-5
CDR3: CASSSLQGKLFF

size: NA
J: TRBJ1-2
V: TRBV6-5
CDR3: CASSYVQGEGYTF

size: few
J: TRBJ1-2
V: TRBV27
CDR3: CASSSWDRINYGYTF

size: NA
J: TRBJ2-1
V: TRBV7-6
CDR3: CASSRTSGGGYNEQFF

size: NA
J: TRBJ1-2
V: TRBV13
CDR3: CASTLDRAYGYTF

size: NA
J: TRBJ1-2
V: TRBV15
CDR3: CATSREGPGTLYGYTF